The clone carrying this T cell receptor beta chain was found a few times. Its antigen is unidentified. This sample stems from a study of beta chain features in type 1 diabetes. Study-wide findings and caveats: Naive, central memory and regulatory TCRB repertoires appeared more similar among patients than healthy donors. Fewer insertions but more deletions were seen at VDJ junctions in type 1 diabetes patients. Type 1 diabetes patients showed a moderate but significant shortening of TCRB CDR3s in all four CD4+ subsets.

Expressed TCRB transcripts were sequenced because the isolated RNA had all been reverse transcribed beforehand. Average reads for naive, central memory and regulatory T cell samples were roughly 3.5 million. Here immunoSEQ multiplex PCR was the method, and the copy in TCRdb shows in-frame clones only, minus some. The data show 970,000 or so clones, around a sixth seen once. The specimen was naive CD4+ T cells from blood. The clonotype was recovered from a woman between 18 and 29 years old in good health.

The CDR3, as DNA: TGTGCCAGCAGACGGACAAGGTCCCCGTCTAACTATGGCTACACCTTC. This sequence encodes CASRRTRSPSNYGYTF. The chain couples TRBV27 to TRBJ1-2, with D maybe TRBD1 (5 bases). Trimming left V 6 bases short and J 0 bases short, with 17 bases between. From germline, CDR1 is MNHEY and CDR2 SMNVEV (reference sequence). The CDR3 extends over 16 amino acids.